One and the same sample provided the 27 T cell receptor beta chains below, sequenced in a study of blood T cell repertoires in COVID-19. Assay: immunoSEQ multiplex PCR; the TCRdb copy retains only in-frame clones and omits some. Among 55,000 to 90,000 clones listed, more than 70% were seen once. The sequencing sample was made of peripheral blood. The receptors stem from a human donor in a cohort sampled during active COVID-19.

The genes are TRBV6-1 and TRBJ1-2; tentative D call: TRBD1 (5 bases). Germline lookup yields CDR1 MNHNS and CDR2 SASEGT. The ends were cut back, 4 bases at V and 3 bases at J, with 18 bases in the middle. CDR3 length: 16 residues. The chain's CDR3 is CASSGGEGGPDYGYTF. DNA for the CDR3: TGTGCCAGCAGTGGGGGGGAGGGAGGGCCTGACTATGGCTACACCTTC.

The chain couples TRBV24-1 to TRBJ1-1; TRBD1 might be the D (5 bases). V was cut by 7 bases and J by 1 base, with 15 bases left in between. The CDR3 spans 15 residues. Germline lookup yields CDR1 KGHDR and CDR2 SFDVKD. The CDR3 spells CATRDTGGPNTEAFF. The CDR3 DNA is TGTGCCACCAGGGACACGGGGGGACCGAACACTGAAGCTTTCTTT.

The V gene is TRBV30, the J gene TRBJ1-4; tentatively, D is TRBD1 (6 bases). This CDR3 has 16 residues. Germline V gene data show CDR1 as GTSNPN and CDR2 as SVGIG (reference sequence). Trimming pared 2 bases from V and 7 bases from J, leaving 20 bases between. The CDR3 DNA reads as TGTGCCTGGAGTTCGGGGGGGCGATCCGGTGCTGAAAAACTGTTTTTT. Its protein product is CAWSSGGRSGAEKLFF.

V is TRBV10-3 and J is TRBJ2-1; 12 bases are shared with TRBD2. This CDR3 is 14 amino acids long. With V trimmed by 7 bases and J by 8 bases, 6 bases remained unmatched. The germline gives CDR1 ENHRY, CDR2 SYGVKD. CDR3 coding DNA: TGTGCCATCACTAGCGGGAGGGCCAGCGATGAGCAGTTCTTC. As protein: CAITSGRASDEQFF.

The chain employs TRBV10-2 and TRBJ2-1; 10 positions match TRBD2. The CDR3 totals 15 residues. The germline V gene has CDR1 WSHSY and CDR2 SAAADI. J gave up 7 bases and V 2 bases, and 5 bases lay outside the gene matches. CDR3 nucleotides: TGCGCCAGCAGTGAGACTAGCGGGATGGGGAATGAGCAGTTCTTC. It is translated as CASSETSGMGNEQFF.

V is TRBV10-3 and J is TRBJ1-6; D call uncertain. Germline lookup yields CDR1 ENHRY and CDR2 SYGVKD. This CDR3 spans 12 amino acids. The ends were cut back, 6 bases at V and 9 bases at J, with 9 bases in the middle. The chain's CDR3 is CAIRAEASPLHF. The CDR3 bases are TGTGCCATCAGGGCGGAAGCTTCACCCCTCCACTTT.

The chain employs TRBV7-3 and TRBJ1-6, with a possible D match to TRBD1 (5 bases). The CDR3 extends over 15 amino acids. V shed 5 bases and J shed 6 bases, with 14 bases lying between them. CDR1 and CDR2 from the germline V gene are SGHTA and FQGTGA. Here the CDR3 reads CASSARGGLNSPLHF. The DNA of the CDR3 is TGTGCCAGCAGCGCCCGCGGGGGACTTAATTCACCCCTCCACTTT.

The V gene is TRBV19, the J gene TRBJ2-3, with 8 nucleotides matching TRBD1. The CDR3 sequence is 16 residues long. Per the germline V gene, CDR1 is LNHDA and CDR2 is SQIVND (reference sequence). With 3 bases clipped from V and 4 bases from J, the junction kept 9 bases outside the gene matches. DNA of the CDR3: TGTGCCAGTAGTATTAGGGCAGGGGGCAACGCAGATACGCAGTATTTT. The encoded protein is CASSIRAGGNADTQYF. The whole variable domain, filled in from reference TRBV19 and TRBJ2-3, reads DGGITQSPKYLFRKEGQNVTLSCEQNLNHDAMYWYRQDPGQGLRLIYYSQIVNDFQKGDIAEGYSVSREKKESFPLTVTSAQKNPTAFYLCASSIRAGGNADTQYFGPGTRLTVL.

The chain employs TRBV6-6 and TRBJ2-7, with a weak D call TRBD1 (6 bases). CDR3 size: 13 residues. Germline CDR1 is MNHNY and CDR2 is SVGAGI (reference sequence). With 5 bases removed from V and 7 bases from J, the gap between germline ends came to 15 bases. DNA for the CDR3: TGTGCCAGCAGTCAGTTAGGGGGATCGGAGCAGTACTTC. Protein sequence: CASSQLGGSEQYF.

V and J are TRBV2 and TRBJ2-5; 8 nucleotides align to TRBD2. The CDR3 consists of 13 residues. J lost 4 bases, V lost 4 bases, and 2 bases had no gene match. Germline V lookup: CDR1 SNHLY, CDR2 FYNNEI. CDR3 sequence: CASSGLAGETQYF. The CDR3 DNA reads TGTGCCAGCAGTGGGCTAGCGGGAGAGACCCAGTACTTC.

This clone was recorded a few times. The rearrangement links TRBV5-8 to TRBJ1-2; 10 nucleotides align to TRBD1. Germline CDR1 is SGHTS and CDR2 is YDEGEE. CDR3 size: 16 residues. J lost 4 bases, V lost 2 bases, and 8 bases had no gene match. DNA of the CDR3: TGTGCCAGCAGCTTCTTTCGGACAGGGGGGTTCTATGGCTACACCTTC. Translating it yields CASSFFRTGGFYGYTF.

The gene calls are TRBV5-1 and TRBJ2-4; D perhaps matches TRBD2 (5 bases). V lost 2 bases and J 0 bases, leaving 12 bases between the germline ends. This CDR3 comprises 16 residues. The germline V gene encodes CDR1 SGHRS and CDR2 YFSETQ. CDR3 DNA: TGCGCCAGCAGCTTCTCCGCGGGTCTAGCCAAAAACATTCAGTACTTC. Translated, it gives CASSFSAGLAKNIQYF.

V gene TRBV7-2 combines with J gene TRBJ1-2; tentatively, D is TRBD1 (5 bases). Trimming removed 6 bases from V and 4 bases from J, with 12 bases in between. The CDR3 has 13 amino acids. Germline CDR1 reads SGHTA; CDR2 reads FQGNSA. The CDR3 DNA reads as TGTGCCAGCAGACCCACAGGCCCCTATGGCTACACCTTC. Protein product: CASRPTGPYGYTF.

The genes are TRBV5-4 and TRBJ2-2, with 8 positions matching TRBD1. This CDR3 has 15 residues. The trim removed 2 bases at V and 5 bases at J, leaving 5 bases unmatched. Germline V gene sequence: CDR1 SGHNT, CDR2 YYREEE (reference sequence). The CDR3 DNA sequence: TGTGCCAGCAGCTTACAGGGGGGAATTACCGGGGAGCTGTTTTTT. Protein: CASSLQGGITGELFF. The whole variable domain, filled in from reference TRBV5-4 and TRBJ2-2, reads ETGVTQSPTHLIKTRGQQVTLRCSSQSGHNTVSWYQQALGQGPQFIFQYYREEENGRGNFPPRFSGLQFPNYSSELNVNALELDDSALYLCASSLQGGITGELFFGEGSRLTVL.

The V and J genes are TRBV3-1 (or the pseudogene TRBV3-2) and TRBJ2-5, with D perhaps matching TRBD2 (5 bases). The ends were cut back, 0 bases at V and 4 bases at J, with 12 bases in the middle. CDR3 length equals 15 residues. The germline CDR1 and CDR2 sequences are LGHDT and YNNKEL (reference sequence). CDR3 amino acids: CASSQDLGRRETQYF. CDR3 nucleotide sequence: TGTGCCAGCAGCCAAGATCTGGGGAGAAGAGAGACCCAGTACTTC.

The rearrangement links TRBV9 to TRBJ2-2, with 14 bases matching TRBD2. This CDR3 has 20 residues. Trimming removed 3 bases from V and 4 bases from J; junction bases left unmatched: 14. Germline lookup yields CDR1 SGDLS and CDR2 YYNGEE. The CDR3 DNA follows: TGTGCCAGCAGCGGAAGACTAGCGGGAGGGCCGGGAGGTACCACCGGGGAGCTGTTTTTT. This sequence encodes CASSGRLAGGPGGTTGELFF.

The V gene is TRBV6-2 or TRBV6-3, the J gene TRBJ2-1, with 12 bases lining up with TRBD2. The trim removed 2 bases at V and 7 bases at J, leaving 3 bases unmatched. The CDR3 is 15 residues long. Germline V gives CDR1 MNHEY, CDR2 SVGEGT. The CDR3 DNA sequence: TGTGCCAGCAGTTACCTTCTAGCGGGAGGGAATGAGCAGTTCTTC. Its translation is CASSYLLAGGNEQFF.

This chain joins TRBV19 and TRBJ1-5; 8 nucleotides agree with TRBD1. CDR1 is LNHDA and CDR2 is SQIVND in the germline V gene (reference sequence). CDR3 length equals 16 residues. With V trimmed by 0 bases and J by 0 bases, 1 base remained unmatched. CDR3 sequence reads: CASSIEGQVSNQPQHF. The CDR3 DNA sequence: TGTGCCAGTAGTATAGAGGGACAGGTTAGCAATCAGCCCCAGCATTTT.

V is TRBV10-3 and J is TRBJ2-5; D might be TRBD1 (6 bases). Germline V gene data show CDR1 as ENHRY and CDR2 as SYGVKD. The V gene lost 6 bases and the J gene lost 9 bases, with 17 bases spanning the gap. The CDR3 is 13 amino acids. This CDR3 reads CAIRRPETGSQYF. The DNA of the CDR3 is TGTGCCATCAGGAGGCCCGAAACAGGGTCCCAGTACTTC.

The CDR3 DNA follows: TGCAGTGCGCCGCGGGCCGGGGAGCTGTTTTTT. Its protein product is CSAPRAGELFF. V and J are TRBV20-1 and TRBJ2-2; weak D call: TRBD2 (5 bases). The CDR3 length is 11 residues. In germline, CDR1 is DFQATT, CDR2 SNEGSKA (reference sequence). V was clipped by 6 bases and J by 6 bases, with 8 bases between them.

The chain carries TRBV14 and TRBJ1-5, with 9 nucleotides matching TRBD1. V was pared by 1 base and J by 6 bases, with 10 bases of the junction left unmatched. Germline V lookup: CDR1 SGHDN, CDR2 FVKESK. CDR3 length: 17 amino acids. The CDR3 DNA follows: TGTGCCAGCAGCCAAGCCGGGACAGGGAGATGGGTTCAGCCCCAGCATTTT. This translates into CASSQAGTGRWVQPQHF.

The gene calls are TRBV28 and TRBJ1-2; 8 bases match TRBD1. The V and J ends lost 5 bases and 8 bases, in that order; junction bases with no gene match: 10. Per germline, CDR1 MDHEN and CDR2 SYDVKM. The CDR3 runs 14 residues. Here the CDR3 reads CASSPGTGLSGYTF. CDR3 nucleotides: TGTGCCAGCAGTCCCGGGACAGGCCTTTCGGGCTACACCTTC.

This chain links TRBV27 with TRBJ1-1, with 7 bases identical to TRBD1. V trimming: 4 bases; J trimming: 4 bases; junction bases outside the gene matches: 3. The CDR3 runs 13 residues. Per the germline V gene, CDR1 is MNHEY and CDR2 is SMNVEV (reference sequence). The CDR3 is CASSSRQGTEAFF. CDR3 DNA sequence: TGTGCCAGCAGTTCCAGACAGGGCACTGAAGCTTTCTTT.

CDR3 nucleotides: TGCGCCAGCAGCTTGAAAACAGGGGGTACTGGAAACACCATATATTTT. It yields the protein CASSLKTGGTGNTIYF. This rearrangement joins TRBV5-1 to TRBJ1-3; 8 nucleotides agree with TRBD1. Germline assignment: CDR1 SGHRS and CDR2 YFSETQ. V was clipped by 1 base and J by 2 bases; unmatched bases: 5. This CDR3 comprises 16 residues. The full variable domain, its missing parts supplied by reference TRBV5-1 and TRBJ1-3, is KAGVTQTPRYLIKTRGQQVTLSCSPISGHRSVSWYQQTPGQGLQFLFEYFSETQRNKGNFPGRFSGRQFSNSRSEMNVSTLELGDSALYLCASSLKTGGTGNTIYFGEGSWLTVV.

V and J are TRBV12-3 or TRBV12-4 and TRBJ1-3; D gene unclear. The CDR3 is 12 residues long. Between the trimmed V and J ends, which lost 3 bases and 4 bases, there was a span of 4 bases. CDR3 sequence (DNA): TGTGCCAGCAGTTTTATGGGAAACACCATATATTTT. Translation gives CASSFMGNTIYF.

The chain carries TRBV19 and TRBJ2-5; 11 nucleotides align to TRBD2. The CDR3 loop spans 15 amino acids. CDR1 and CDR2 from the germline V gene are LNHDA and SQIVND (reference sequence). The V and J ends lost 5 bases and 2 bases, in that order; junction bases with no gene match: 4. The CDR3 DNA reads as TGTGCCAGTAGTGTTGGGACTAGCGGACAAGAGACCCAGTACTTC. It yields the protein CASSVGTSGQETQYF.

The chain combines TRBV5-1 with TRBJ2-1; D perhaps matches TRBD1 (6 bases). This CDR3 region has 15 residues. V lost 0 bases and J 8 bases, leaving 15 bases between the germline ends. The germline V gene encodes CDR1 SGHRS and CDR2 YFSETQ. CDR3 region: CASSLDGQLVDEQFF. CDR3 sequence (DNA): TGCGCCAGCAGCTTGGATGGACAGCTCGTAGATGAGCAGTTCTTC.